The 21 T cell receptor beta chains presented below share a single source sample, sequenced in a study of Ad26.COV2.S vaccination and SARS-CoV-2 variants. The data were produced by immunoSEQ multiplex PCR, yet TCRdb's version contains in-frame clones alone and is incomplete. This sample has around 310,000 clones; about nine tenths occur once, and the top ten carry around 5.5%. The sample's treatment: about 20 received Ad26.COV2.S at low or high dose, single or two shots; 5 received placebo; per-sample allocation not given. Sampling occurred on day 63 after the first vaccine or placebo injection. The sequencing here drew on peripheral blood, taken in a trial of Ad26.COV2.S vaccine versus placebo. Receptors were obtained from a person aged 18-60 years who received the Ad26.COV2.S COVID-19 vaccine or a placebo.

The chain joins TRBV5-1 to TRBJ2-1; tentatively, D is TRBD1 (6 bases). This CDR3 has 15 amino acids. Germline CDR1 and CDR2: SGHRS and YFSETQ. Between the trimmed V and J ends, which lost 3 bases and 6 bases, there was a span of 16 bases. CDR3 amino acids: CASSSDSLGFNEQFF. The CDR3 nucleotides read TGCGCCAGCAGCTCGGACAGTTTGGGGTTCAATGAGCAGTTCTTC.

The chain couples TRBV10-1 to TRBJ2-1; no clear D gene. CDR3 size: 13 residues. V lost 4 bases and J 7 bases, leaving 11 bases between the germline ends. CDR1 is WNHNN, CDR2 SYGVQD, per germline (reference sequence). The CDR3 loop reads CASSVIGRNEQFF. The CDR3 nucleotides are TGCGCCAGCAGTGTAATAGGAAGGAATGAGCAGTTCTTC.

Here the CDR3 DNA reads TGTGCCACCAGCAGAGATTCAGGGCCCTACGAGCAGTACGTC. Translation gives CATSRDSGPYEQYV. The V and J genes are TRBV15 and TRBJ2-7, with D perhaps TRBD1 (5 bases). V lost 0 bases and J 2 bases, leaving 8 bases between the germline ends. Germline V gives CDR1 LNHNV, CDR2 YYDKDF (reference sequence). The CDR3 has 14 residues.

The CDR3 region has the DNA TGTGCCAGCAGCGGCCGGGGACACCAAGAGACCCAGTACTTC. Protein sequence: CASSGRGHQETQYF. This sequence joins TRBV7-2 and TRBJ2-5, with D perhaps being TRBD1 or TRBD2 (5 bases each). The V gene's germline CDR1 is SGHTA and CDR2 FQGNSA. The CDR3 runs to 14 residues. Trimming stripped 5 bases from V and 0 bases from J, with 10 bases between.

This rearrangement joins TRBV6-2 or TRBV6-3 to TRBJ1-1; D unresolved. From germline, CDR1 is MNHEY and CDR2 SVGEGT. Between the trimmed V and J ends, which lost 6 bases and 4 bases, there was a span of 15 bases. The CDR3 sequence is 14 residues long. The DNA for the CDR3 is TGTGCCAGCAGCCCTAACGTAGGATCCACTGAAGCTTTCTTT. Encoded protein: CASSPNVGSTEAFF.

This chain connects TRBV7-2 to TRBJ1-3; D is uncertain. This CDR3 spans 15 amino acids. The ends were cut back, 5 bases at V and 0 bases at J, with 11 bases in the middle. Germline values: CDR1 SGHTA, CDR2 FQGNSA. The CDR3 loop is CASSTGGSSGNTIYF. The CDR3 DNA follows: TGTGCCAGCAGCACGGGTGGGAGCTCTGGAAACACCATATATTTT.

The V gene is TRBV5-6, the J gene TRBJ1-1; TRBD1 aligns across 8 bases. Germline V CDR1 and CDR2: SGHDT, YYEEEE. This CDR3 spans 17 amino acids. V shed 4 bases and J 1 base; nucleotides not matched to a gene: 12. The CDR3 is CASSHYRGSQGNTEAFF. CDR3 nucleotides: TGTGCCAGCAGCCACTACAGGGGGAGCCAGGGGAACACTGAAGCTTTCTTT.

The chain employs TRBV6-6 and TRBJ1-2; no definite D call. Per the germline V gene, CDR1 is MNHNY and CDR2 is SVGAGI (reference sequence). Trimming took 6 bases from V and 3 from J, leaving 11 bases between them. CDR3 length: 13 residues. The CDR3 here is CASSLQADYGYTF. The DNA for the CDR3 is TGTGCCAGCAGCCTTCAAGCGGACTATGGCTACACCTTC.

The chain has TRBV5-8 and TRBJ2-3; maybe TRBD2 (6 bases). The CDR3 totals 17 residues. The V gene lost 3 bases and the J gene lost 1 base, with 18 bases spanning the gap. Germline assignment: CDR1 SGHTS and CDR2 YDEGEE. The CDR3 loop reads CASSWREAPIRTDTQYF. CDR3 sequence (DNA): TGTGCCAGCAGCTGGAGGGAGGCCCCCATCCGCACAGATACGCAGTATTTT.

CDR3 DNA: TGTGCCAGCAGCGTAGCGTCAGACAGGGGGGTATACAATGAGCAGTTCTTC. This codes for CASSVASDRGVYNEQFF. This chain uses TRBV9 with TRBJ2-1; 9 bases match TRBD1. V shed 0 bases, J shed 4 bases, and the junction held 8 bases outside the gene matches. Germline V gene sequence: CDR1 SGDLS, CDR2 YYNGEE. This CDR3 has 17 residues. The complete variable domain, with remaining parts taken from reference TRBV9 and TRBJ2-1, reads DSGVTQTPKHLITATGQRVTLRCSPRSGDLSVYWYQQSLDQGLQFLIQYYNGEERAKGNILERFSAQQFPDLHSELNLSSLELGDSALYFCASSVASDRGVYNEQFFGPGTRLTVL.

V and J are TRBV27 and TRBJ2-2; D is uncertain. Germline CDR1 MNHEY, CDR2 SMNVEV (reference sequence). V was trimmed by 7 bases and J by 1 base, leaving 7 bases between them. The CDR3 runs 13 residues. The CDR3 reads CASKVLNTGELFF. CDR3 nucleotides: TGTGCCAGCAAGGTGCTGAACACCGGGGAGCTGTTTTTT.

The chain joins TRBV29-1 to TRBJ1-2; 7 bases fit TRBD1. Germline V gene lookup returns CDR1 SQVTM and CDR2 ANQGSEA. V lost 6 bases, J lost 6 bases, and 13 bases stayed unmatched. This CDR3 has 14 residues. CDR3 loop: CSVGQVLLGNGYTF. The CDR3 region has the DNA TGCAGCGTCGGACAGGTCCTTTTGGGTAATGGCTACACCTTC.

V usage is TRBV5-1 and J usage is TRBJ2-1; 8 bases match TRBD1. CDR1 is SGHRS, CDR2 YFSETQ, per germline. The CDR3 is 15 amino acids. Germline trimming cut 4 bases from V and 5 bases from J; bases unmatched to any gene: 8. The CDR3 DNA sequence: TGCGCCAGCAGCACCAGTCAGGGGGCTGACAATGAGCAGTTCTTC. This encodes CASSTSQGADNEQFF. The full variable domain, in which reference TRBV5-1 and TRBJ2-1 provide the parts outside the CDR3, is KAGVTQTPRYLIKTRGQQVTLSCSPISGHRSVSWYQQTPGQGLQFLFEYFSETQRNKGNFPGRFSGRQFSNSRSEMNVSTLELGDSALYLCASSTSQGADNEQFFGPGTRLTVL.

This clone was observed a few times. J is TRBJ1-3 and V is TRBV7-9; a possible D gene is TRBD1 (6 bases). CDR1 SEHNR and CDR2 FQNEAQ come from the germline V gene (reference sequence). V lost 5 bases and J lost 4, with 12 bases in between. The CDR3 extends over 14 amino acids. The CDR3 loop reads CASSTTDRGNTIYF. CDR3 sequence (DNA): TGTGCCAGCAGCACTACCGACAGGGGAAACACCATATATTTT.

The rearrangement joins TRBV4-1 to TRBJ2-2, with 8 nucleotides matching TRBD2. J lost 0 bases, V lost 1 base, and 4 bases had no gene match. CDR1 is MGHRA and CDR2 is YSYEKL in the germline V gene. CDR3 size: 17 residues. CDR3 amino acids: CASSQAERGTNTGELFF. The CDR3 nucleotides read TGCGCCAGCAGCCAAGCCGAGCGGGGGACGAACACCGGGGAGCTGTTTTTT.

CDR3 in amino acids: CASSRDRELRNTEAFF. As DNA, the CDR3 is TGTGCCAGCAGCCGGGACAGGGAACTACGAAACACTGAAGCTTTCTTT. The V and J genes are TRBV7-9 and TRBJ1-1, with 9 bases fitting TRBD1. Germline V gives CDR1 SEHNR, CDR2 FQNEAQ (reference sequence). The CDR3 length is 16 residues. Trimming took 5 bases from V and 2 from J; bases not matched to a gene: 9.

CDR3 DNA: TGTGCCACCAGAGGACAGGGGAGTGGTAACACTGAAGCTTTCTTT. Translation gives CATRGQGSGNTEAFF. The J gene is TRBJ1-1, the V gene TRBV24-1; 9 bases map to TRBD1. This CDR3 region has 15 residues. The junction had 7 bases not matched to a gene; V was cut back by 7 bases and J by 2 bases. The germline CDR1 and CDR2 sequences are KGHDR and SFDVKD.

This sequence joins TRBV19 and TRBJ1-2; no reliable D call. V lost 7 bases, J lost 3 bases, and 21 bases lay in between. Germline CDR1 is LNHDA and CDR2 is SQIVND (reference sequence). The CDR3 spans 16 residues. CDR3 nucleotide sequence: TGTGCCAGTAACCCTATAAAGGGAAGGTTGGACTATGGCTACACCTTC. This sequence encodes CASNPIKGRLDYGYTF.

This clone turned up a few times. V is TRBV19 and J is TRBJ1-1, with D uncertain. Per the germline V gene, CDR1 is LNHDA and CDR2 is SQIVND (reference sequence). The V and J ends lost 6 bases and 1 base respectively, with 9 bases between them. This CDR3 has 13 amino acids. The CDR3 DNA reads TGTGCCAGTAGACTTCAGGAGAACACTGAAGCTTTCTTT. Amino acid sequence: CASRLQENTEAFF.

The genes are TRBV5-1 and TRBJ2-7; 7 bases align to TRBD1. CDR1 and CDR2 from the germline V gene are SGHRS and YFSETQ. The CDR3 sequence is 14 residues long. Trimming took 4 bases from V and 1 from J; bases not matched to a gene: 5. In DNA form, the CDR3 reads TGCGCCAGCAGCCTCTCGGGACAGTCCTACGAGCAGTACTTC. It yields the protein CASSLSGQSYEQYF.

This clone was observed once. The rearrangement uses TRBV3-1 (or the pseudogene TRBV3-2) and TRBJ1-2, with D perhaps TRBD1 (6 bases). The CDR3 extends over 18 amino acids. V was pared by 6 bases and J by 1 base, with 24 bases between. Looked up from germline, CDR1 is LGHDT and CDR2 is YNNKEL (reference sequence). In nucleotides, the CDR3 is TGTGCCAGCAGTGGAGACCTGGACAGCGCCACCCATAACTATGGCTACACCTTC. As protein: CASSGDLDSATHNYGYTF.